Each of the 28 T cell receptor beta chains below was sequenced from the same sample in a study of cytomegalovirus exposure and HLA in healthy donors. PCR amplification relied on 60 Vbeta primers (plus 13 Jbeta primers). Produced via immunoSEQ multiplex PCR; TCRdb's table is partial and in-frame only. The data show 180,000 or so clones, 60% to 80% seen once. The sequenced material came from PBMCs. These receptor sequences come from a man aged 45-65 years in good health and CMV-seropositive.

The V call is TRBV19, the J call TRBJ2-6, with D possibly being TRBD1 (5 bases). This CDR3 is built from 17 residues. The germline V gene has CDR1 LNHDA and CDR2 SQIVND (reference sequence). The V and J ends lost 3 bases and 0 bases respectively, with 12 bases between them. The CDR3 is CASSIAGQSSGANVLTF. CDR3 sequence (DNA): TGTGCCAGTAGTATTGCCGGACAAAGCTCTGGGGCCAACGTCCTGACTTTC.

This CDR3 reads CASSRDSNYEQYF. The CDR3 nucleotides are TGTGCCAGCAGCCGAGACAGTAACTACGAGCAGTACTTC. This sequence joins TRBV7-8 and TRBJ2-7, with D maybe TRBD1 (5 bases). Trimming pared 5 bases from V and 3 bases from J, leaving 11 bases between. Per germline, CDR1 SGHVS and CDR2 FQNEAQ. The CDR3 is 13 residues long.

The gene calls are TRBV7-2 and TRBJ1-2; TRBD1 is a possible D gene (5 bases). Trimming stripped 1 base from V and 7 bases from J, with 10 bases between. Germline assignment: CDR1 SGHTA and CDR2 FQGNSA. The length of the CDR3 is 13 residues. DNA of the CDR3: TGTGCCAGCAGCTTAGTATGGGGGGTTGGCTACACCTTC. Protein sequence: CASSLVWGVGYTF.

Written as DNA, the CDR3 is TGTGCCAGCAGCTCGACCCAGGGTGGAGGGCTGAACTTGGAGTATTTT. Its translation is CASSSTQGGGLNLEYF. The J gene is TRBJ2-3, the V gene TRBV7-9; maybe TRBD2 (6 bases). Per the germline V gene, CDR1 is SEHNR and CDR2 is FQNEAQ (reference sequence). The CDR3 spans 16 residues. Trimming stripped 4 bases from V and 13 bases from J, with 27 bases between.

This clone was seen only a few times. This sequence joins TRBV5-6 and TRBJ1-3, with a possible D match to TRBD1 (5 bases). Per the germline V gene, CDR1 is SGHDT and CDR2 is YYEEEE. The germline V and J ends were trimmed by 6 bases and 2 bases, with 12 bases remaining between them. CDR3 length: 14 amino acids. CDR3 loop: CASTLGTAGNTIYF. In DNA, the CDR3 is TGTGCCAGCACTCTCGGGACTGCTGGAAACACCATATATTTT.

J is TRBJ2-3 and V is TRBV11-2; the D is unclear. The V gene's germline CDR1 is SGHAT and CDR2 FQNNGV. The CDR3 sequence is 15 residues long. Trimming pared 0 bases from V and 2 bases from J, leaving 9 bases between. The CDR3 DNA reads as TGTGCCAGCAGCTTAGATCTACAGACCACAGATACGCAGTATTTT. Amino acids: CASSLDLQTTDTQYF.

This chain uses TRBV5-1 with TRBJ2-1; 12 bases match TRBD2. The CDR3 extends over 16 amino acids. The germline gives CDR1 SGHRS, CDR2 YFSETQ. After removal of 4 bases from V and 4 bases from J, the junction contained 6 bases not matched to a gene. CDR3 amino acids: CASSTTLAGGYNEQFF. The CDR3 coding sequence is TGCGCCAGCAGCACAACCCTAGCGGGGGGGTACAATGAGCAGTTCTTC.

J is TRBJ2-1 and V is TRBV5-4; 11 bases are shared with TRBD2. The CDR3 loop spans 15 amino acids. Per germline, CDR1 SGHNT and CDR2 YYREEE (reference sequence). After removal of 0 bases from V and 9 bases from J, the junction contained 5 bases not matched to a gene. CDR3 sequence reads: CASSLASGGRGEQFF. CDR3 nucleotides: TGTGCCAGCAGCTTGGCTAGCGGGGGGAGAGGTGAGCAGTTCTTC.

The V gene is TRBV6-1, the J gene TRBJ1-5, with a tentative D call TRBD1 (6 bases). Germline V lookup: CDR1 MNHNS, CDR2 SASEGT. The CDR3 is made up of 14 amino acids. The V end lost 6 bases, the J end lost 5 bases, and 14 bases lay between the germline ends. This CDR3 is CASSWAGVDQPQHF. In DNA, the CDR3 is TGTGCCAGCAGCTGGGCAGGGGTGGATCAGCCCCAGCATTTT.

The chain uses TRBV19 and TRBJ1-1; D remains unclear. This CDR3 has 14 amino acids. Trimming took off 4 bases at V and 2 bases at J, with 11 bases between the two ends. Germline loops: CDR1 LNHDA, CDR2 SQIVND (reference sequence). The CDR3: CASSRSYRNTEAFF. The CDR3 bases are TGTGCCAGTAGTAGGTCTTACAGAAACACTGAAGCTTTCTTT.

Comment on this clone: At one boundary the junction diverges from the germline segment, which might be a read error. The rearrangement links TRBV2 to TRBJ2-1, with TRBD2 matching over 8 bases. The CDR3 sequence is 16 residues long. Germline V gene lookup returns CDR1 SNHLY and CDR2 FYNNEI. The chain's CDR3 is CVSSERGGTSTNEQFF. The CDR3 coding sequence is TGTGTCAGCAGTGAAAGGGGTGGGACTAGTACAAATGAGCAGTTCTTC.

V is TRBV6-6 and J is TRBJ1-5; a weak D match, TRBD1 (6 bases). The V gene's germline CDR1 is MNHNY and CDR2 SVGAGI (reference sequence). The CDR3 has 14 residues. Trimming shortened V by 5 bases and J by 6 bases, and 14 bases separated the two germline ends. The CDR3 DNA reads TGTGCCAGCAGTGACGTACAGGGTGGTCAGCCCCAGCATTTT. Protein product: CASSDVQGGQPQHF.

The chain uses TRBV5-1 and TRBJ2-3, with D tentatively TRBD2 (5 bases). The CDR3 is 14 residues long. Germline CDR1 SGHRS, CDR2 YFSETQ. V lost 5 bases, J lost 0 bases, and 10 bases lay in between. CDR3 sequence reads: CASSGGFSTDTQYF. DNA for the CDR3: TGCGCCAGCAGTGGCGGGTTTAGCACAGATACGCAGTATTTT.

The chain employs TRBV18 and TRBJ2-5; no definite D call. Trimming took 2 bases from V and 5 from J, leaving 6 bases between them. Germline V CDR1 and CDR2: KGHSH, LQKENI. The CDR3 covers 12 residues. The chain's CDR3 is CASSPVVETQYF. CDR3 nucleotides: TGTGCCAGCTCACCAGTCGTGGAGACCCAGTACTTC.

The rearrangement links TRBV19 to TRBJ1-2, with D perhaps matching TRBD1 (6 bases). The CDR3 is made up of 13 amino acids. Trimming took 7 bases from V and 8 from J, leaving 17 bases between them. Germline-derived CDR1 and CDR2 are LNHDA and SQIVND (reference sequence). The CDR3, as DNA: TGTGCCAGTACCTTATTGCAGGGGAAGGGCTACACCTTC. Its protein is CASTLLQGKGYTF.

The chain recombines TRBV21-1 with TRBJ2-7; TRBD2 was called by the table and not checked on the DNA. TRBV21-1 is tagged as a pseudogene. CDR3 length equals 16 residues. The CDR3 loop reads CASSTGLAGETYEQYV. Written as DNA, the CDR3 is TGTGCCAGCAGCACGGGACTAGCGGGGGAAACCTACGAGCAGTACGTC.

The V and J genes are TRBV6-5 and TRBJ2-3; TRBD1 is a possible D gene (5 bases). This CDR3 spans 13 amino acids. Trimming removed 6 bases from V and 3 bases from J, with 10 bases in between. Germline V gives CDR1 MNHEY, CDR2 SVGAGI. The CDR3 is CASRETATDTQYF. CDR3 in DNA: TGTGCCAGCAGGGAGACAGCTACAGATACGCAGTATTTT.

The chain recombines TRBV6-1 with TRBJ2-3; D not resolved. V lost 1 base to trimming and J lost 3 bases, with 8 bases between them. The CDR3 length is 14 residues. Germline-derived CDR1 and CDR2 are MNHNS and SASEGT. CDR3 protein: CASSEVRLTDTQYF. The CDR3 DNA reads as TGTGCCAGCAGTGAAGTCCGGTTAACAGATACGCAGTATTTT.

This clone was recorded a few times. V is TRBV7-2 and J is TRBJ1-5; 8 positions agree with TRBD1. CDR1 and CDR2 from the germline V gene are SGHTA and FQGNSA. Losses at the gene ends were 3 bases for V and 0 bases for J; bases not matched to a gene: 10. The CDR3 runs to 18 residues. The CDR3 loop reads CASSFALTGGNSNQPQHF. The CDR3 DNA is TGTGCCAGCAGCTTTGCCCTAACAGGGGGAAATAGCAATCAGCCCCAGCATTTT.

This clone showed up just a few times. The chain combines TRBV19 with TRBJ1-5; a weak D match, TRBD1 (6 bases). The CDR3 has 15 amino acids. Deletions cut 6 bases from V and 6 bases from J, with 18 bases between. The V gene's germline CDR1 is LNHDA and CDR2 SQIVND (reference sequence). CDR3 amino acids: CASSLGGGRSQPQHF. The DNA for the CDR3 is TGTGCCAGTAGCTTGGGGGGGGGCAGAAGTCAGCCCCAGCATTTT.

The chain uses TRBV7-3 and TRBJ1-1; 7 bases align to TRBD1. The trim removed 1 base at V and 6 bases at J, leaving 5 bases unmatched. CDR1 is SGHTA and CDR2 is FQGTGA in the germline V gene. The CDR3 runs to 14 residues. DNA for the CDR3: TGTGCCAGCAGCTTAAGGGGTCAGGGGGCTGAAGCTTTCTTT. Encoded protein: CASSLRGQGAEAFF. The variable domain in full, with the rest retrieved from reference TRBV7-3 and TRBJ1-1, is GAGVSQTPSNKVTEKGKYVELRCDPISGHTALYWYRQSLGQGPEFLIYFQGTGAADDSGLPNDRFFAVRPEGSVSTLKIQRTERGDSAVYLCASSLRGQGAEAFFGQGTRLTVV.

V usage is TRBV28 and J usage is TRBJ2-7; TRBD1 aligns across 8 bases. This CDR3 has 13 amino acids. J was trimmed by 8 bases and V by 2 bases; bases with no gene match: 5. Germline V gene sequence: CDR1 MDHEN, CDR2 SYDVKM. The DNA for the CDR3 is TGTGCCAGCAGTTTAGATAACAGGGGGAAGCAGTACTTC. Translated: CASSLDNRGKQYF.

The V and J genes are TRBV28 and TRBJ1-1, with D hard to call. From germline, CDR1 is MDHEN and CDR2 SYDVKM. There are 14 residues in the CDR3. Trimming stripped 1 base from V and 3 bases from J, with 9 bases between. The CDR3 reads CASSLYGRDTEAFF. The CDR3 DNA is TGTGCCAGCAGTTTATACGGGAGGGACACTGAAGCTTTCTTT.

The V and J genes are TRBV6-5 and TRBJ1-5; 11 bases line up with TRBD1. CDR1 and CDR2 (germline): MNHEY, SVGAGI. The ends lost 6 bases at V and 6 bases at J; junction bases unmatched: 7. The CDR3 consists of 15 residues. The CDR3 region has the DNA TGTGCCAGCAGACCGGACAGGGGGCCTGCTCAGCCCCAGCATTTT. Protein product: CASRPDRGPAQPQHF.

The DNA of the CDR3 is TGTGCCACTACGGGACTAGGGGCTGGCGTGCAGTTCTTC. It yields the protein CATTGLGAGVQFF. The chain carries TRBV5-8 and TRBJ2-1; 8 bases map to TRBD2. CDR3 length equals 13 residues. From germline, CDR1 is SGHTS and CDR2 YDEGEE. V was clipped by 9 bases and J by 12 bases; unmatched bases: 14. The whole variable domain, remainder taken from reference TRBV5-8 and TRBJ2-1, is EAGVTQSPTHLIKTRGQQATLRCSPISGHTSVYWYQQALGLGLQFLLWYDEGEERNRGNFPPRFSGRQFPNYSSELNVNALELEDSALYLCATTGLGAGVQFFGPGTRLTVL.

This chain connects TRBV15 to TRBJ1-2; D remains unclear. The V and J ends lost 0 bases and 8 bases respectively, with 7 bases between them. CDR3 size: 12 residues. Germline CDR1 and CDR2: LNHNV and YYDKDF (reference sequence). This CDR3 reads CATSRELGGYTF. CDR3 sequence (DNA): TGTGCCACCAGCAGAGAATTGGGCGGCTACACCTTC.

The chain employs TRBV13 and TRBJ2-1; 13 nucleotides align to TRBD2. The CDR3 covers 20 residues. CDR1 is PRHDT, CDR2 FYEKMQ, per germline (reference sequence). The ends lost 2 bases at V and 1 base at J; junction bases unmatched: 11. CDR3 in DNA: TGTGCCAGCAGCTTATACAGCGGACTAGCGGGGGTTAGGTCCTACAATGAGCAGTTCTTC. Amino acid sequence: CASSLYSGLAGVRSYNEQFF. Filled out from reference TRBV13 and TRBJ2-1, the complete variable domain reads AAGVIQSPRHLIKEKRETATLKCYPIPRHDTVYWYQQGPGQDPQFLISFYEKMQSDKGSIPDRFSAQQFSDYHSELNMSSLELGDSALYFCASSLYSGLAGVRSYNEQFFGPGTRLTVL.

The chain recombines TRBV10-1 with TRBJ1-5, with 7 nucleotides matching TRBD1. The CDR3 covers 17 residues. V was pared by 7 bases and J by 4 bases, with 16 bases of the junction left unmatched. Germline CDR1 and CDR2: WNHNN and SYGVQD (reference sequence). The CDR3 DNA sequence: TGCGCCAGCAAGGGGACCCGACAGGGACCTCAGAATCAGCCCCAGCATTTT. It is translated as CASKGTRQGPQNQPQHF.